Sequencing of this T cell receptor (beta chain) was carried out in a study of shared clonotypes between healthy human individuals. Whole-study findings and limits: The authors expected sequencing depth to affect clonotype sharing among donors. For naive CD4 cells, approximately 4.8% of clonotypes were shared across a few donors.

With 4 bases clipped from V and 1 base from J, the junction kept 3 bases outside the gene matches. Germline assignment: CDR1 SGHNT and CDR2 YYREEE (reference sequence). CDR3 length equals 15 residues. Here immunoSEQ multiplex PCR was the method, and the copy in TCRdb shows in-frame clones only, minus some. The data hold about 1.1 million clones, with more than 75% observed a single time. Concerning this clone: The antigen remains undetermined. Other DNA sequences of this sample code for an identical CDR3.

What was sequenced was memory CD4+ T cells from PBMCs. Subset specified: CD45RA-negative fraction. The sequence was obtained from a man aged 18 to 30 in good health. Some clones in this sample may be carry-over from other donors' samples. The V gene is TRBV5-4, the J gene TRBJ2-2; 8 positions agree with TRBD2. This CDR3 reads CASSPTSGNTGELFF. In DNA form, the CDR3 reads TGTGCCAGCAGCCCTACTAGCGGGAACACCGGGGAGCTGTTTTTT.